This T cell receptor beta chain was recorded in a study of shared clonotypes between healthy human individuals (dated by TCRdb to 2019 to 2021). Regarding the complete study: The cohort comprised two women and a few men aged 18 to 49 years. Per donor, three plates each were used for CD4 naive and CD4 memory, two for CD8 naive, and one for CD8 memory. The study deeply sequenced blood TCR repertoires of five healthy adults to estimate repertoire size and the extent of clonotype sharing between individuals. Libraries were prepared and TCR repertoires were sequenced by different laboratories using diverse techniques, in order to increase sequencing depth and limit assay-specific biases. Leukapheresis yielded between about 0.85 and 9.5 billion PBMCs per donor. Broader findings and caveats from the paper: Based on pairwise subsampling, the degree of clonotype sharing among donors was expected to be affected by sequencing depth. Sharing across several donors was observed for about 5% of naive CD4, over 3% of naive CD8, about 2.3% of memory CD4, and about 0.4% of memory CD8 clonotypes. Incomplete sequencing was indicated by rarefaction of sorted-subset datasets, despite the large sequencing depth. Sampling was restricted to blood, and TCR repertoires in tissues likely differ from the TCR repertoires found in blood. Because the study included a small number of donors, the genetic and exposure-history diversity represented was limited. Compared with non-shared clonotypes, clonotypes shared by all four sorted-subset donors had higher generation probabilities. Larger estimated clonotype richness was generally found for naive subsets than for memory subsets.

Using the deep immunoSEQ assay, TCR CDR3 regions were amplified from genomic DNA by multiplex PCR. For each cell subset, the extracted genomic DNA was distributed evenly across all wells of several immunoSEQ 96-well plates, and each plate served as one replicate. Each replicate PCR for sorted subsets received around 200 ng genomic DNA, equal to roughly 33,000 T cell genomes. Purified libraries were measured with a Qubit 3.0 fluorometer, size-checked on a Bioanalyzer 2100, and measured again with the KAPA Library Quantification kit. Each immunoSEQ 96-well plate was sequenced on its own single-read 150-cycle Illumina NextSeq 550 flow cell. Per the source publication's procedure: The immunoSEQ output contained only junctional sequences without quality scores, so filtering could not match that applied to full-length reads. To assign V/J genes and CDR3, sequences were annotated against IMGT germline references using PyIR, a Python wrapper for IgBLAST v1.9. Reads were removed for weak V/J assignments (E-value above 1e-6), missing CDR3, stop codons, out-of-frame junctions, or ambiguous translated residues. V3J clonotypes were defined as sequences sharing an identical inferred V gene, J gene, and CDR3 amino acid sequence. Percentage overlap between repertoires was computed as shared unique clonotypes divided by the size of the smaller repertoire. RTK rarefaction, the Chao1 estimator, and Recon v2.1 estimates of unobserved clonotypes were used to assess repertoire richness. For all TCRbeta clonotypes obtained by the gDNA method from a few donors, generation probabilities were computed with OLGA. Here the immuneACCESS table is served through TCRdb, limited to in-frame sequences with V and J called. Missing clones are a known gap in these copies; in checked studies unresolved V genes cover under half, and the rest lacks a known reason. That table gives V, J and clone size, and the DNA gave D and trimming. This sample has 2,500,000 or so clones in its table, and around nine tenths of those were observed once. The ten most abundant clones make up over 0.12% of the sample.

Comment on this clone: Its specific antigen is unknown. Nothing much larger sits one base from this clone, and base qualities are not available.

The CDR3 runs 16 residues from the cysteine to the phenylalanine. Only the CDR3 DNA stays, 48 bases, in frame from base 1. Trimming leaves V shorter by 4 bases and J shorter by 2 bases, with the junction holding 6 bases beyond the gene matches. In the germline V gene, CDR1 corresponds to SGHRS and CDR2 to YFSETQ. Donors were healthy HIV-negative adults with no recently reported acute infections or vaccinations. Every donor was a Caucasian adult residing in Nashville, Tennessee, USA. CD4+ T cells were enriched by magnetic negative selection; naive cells were then positively selected on CD45RA, and the negative fraction formed the memory subset. Blood was collected by leukapheresis, and PBMCs were isolated by Ficoll-Histopaque density gradient centrifugation and then cryopreserved in liquid nitrogen vapor phase. Analytical flow cytometry was used to check the purity and quantity of each magnetically sorted T cell population. Genomic DNA was isolated from each sorted fraction and quantified by UV absorbance on a Nanodrop 2000c.

Recombination linked TRBV5-1 to TRBJ2-2; 9 bases in between match TRBD1. The sequence was obtained from a man aged 18 to 30 in good health. Sequenced material: naive CD4+ T cells sorted from blood. According to the study, the label for this sample's cell subset or site signals: CD45RA+ positively selected. This receptor has the CDR3 CASSTGTGPNTGELFF. At the DNA level, the sequence is TGCGCCAGCAGCACCGGGACAGGGCCTAACACCGGGGAGCTGTTTTTT.